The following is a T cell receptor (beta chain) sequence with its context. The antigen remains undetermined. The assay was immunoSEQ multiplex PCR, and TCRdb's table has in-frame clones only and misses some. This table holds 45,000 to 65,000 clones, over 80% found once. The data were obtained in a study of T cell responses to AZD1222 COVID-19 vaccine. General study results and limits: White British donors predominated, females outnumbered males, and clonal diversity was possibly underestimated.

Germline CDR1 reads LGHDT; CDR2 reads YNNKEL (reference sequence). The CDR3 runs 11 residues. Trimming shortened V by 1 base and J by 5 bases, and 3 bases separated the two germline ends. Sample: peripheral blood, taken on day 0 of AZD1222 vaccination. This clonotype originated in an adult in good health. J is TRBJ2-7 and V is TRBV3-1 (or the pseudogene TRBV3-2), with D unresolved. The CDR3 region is CASSQVDEQYF. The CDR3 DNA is TGTGCCAGCAGCCAAGTGGACGAGCAGTACTTC.